This TCR beta chain was found in a study of beta chain features in type 1 diabetes. Whole-study results and caveats: Whether TCRB rearrangement is influenced by HLA type was left unresolved in this analysis. Patients with Type 1 diabetes showed moderately but significantly shorter TCRB CDR3s in all four CD4+ subsets. Patients showed naive, central memory and Treg TCRB repertoires that appeared more similar than those of healthy donors.

Of note for this clone: As yet, its antigen is unknown.

This CDR3 comprises 15 residues. From germline, CDR1 is SGHDN and CDR2 FVKESK. Trimming took 4 bases from V and 6 from J, leaving 13 bases between them. Averaging approximately 0.11 L, one heparinised blood draw came from each individual donor. All of the sorted populations showed purity greater than 98%. cDNA synthesis used the whole RNA isolate, giving expressed TCRB sequences. Sequencing used immunoSEQ multiplex PCR; TCRdb keeps in-frame clones, though not all of them. The repertoire holds about 650,000 clones, with under 15% as singletons. Sequencing was done on a sample of naive CD4+ T cells from blood. This chain uses TRBV14 with TRBJ1-6; D uncertain. This receptor was taken from a man under 40 with type 1 diabetes. The CDR3 DNA reads as TGTGCCAGCAGCCGAGCCCCGGCTGGTAATTCACCCCTCCACTTT. It translates to CASSRAPAGNSPLHF. Using reference TRBV14 and TRBJ1-6 for the parts outside the CDR3, the full variable domain is EAGVTQFPSHSVIEKGQTVTLRCDPISGHDNLYWYRRVMGKEIKFLLHFVKESKQDESGMPNNRFLAERTGGTYSTLKVQPAELEDSGVYFCASSRAPAGNSPLHFGNGTRLTVT.